This TCR beta chain was captured in a study of cytomegalovirus exposure and HLA in healthy donors. Study as a whole: Caucasian-associated ancestry cluster membership applied to about 83% of 398 genotyped donors. General study findings and limits: The study reported that TCR beta sequences accurately predicted HLA-A and HLA-B alleles in most subjects. In an earlier analysis, in roughly 580 donors, most V segments appeared productive either ~90% or ~30% of the time. A cluster of highly shared sequence variants was likely a sequencing artifact.

With respect to this clone: What it recognizes is unknown.

The PCR was carried out with 60 Vbeta primers and 13 Jbeta primers. Using immunoSEQ multiplex PCR, the repertoire was profiled, and TCRdb retains in-frame clones only, with some absent. The sample lists about 83,000 clones, approximately 75% occurring once. The receptor was isolated from a man in his sixties in good health and CMV-seronegative. Sequencing was performed on PBMCs.

CDR3 nucleotide sequence: TGTGCCAGCAGCTTAGGCGCGGCGGTGGACTATGGCTACACCTTC. Translated: CASSLGAAVDYGYTF. The rearrangement uses TRBV7-9 and TRBJ1-2, with D unresolved. The V and J ends lost 1 base and 3 bases respectively, with 12 bases between them. Germline values: CDR1 SEHNR, CDR2 FQNEAQ (reference sequence). The length of the CDR3 is 15 residues.